This TCR beta chain stems from a study of human thymus T cells. Study observations and caveats: A high degree of thymic repertoire overlap among unrelated individuals was reported in related research. Apparent bias marked the V and J gene usage of thymic and blood repertoires.

A note on this clone: Its antigen is still unknown.

Using immunoSEQ multiplex PCR, the repertoire was profiled, and TCRdb retains in-frame clones only, with some absent. The data contain fewer than 90,000 clones, roughly 97% of them singletons. V was cut by 4 bases and J by 1 base, with 15 bases left in between. CDR1 and CDR2 (germline): LGHNA, YSLEER. The CDR3 has 16 amino acids. Thymus specimens were resections from corrective heart surgery. This TCR was sampled from a boy in the first two years of life with a congenital heart defect but otherwise immunologically healthy. The sequenced sample consisted of thymus tissue. The V and J genes are TRBV4-3 and TRBJ2-3, with D unclear. The DNA for the CDR3 is TGCGCCAGCAGCCGTAGTACCCGATTAGGCACAGATACGCAGTATTTT. It yields the protein CASSRSTRLGTDTQYF.